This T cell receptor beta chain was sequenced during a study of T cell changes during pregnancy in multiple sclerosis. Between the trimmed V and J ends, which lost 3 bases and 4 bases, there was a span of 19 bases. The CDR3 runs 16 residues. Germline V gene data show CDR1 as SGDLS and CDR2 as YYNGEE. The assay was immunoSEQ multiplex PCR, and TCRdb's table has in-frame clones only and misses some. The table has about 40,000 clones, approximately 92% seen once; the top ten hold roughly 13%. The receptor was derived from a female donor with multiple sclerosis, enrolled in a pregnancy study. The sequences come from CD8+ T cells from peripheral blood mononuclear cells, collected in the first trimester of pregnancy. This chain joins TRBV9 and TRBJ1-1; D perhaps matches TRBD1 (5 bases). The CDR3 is CASSGRGGVGGTEAFF. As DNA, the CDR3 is TGTGCCAGCAGCGGAAGGGGCGGGGTTGGCGGCACTGAAGCTTTCTTT.